This T cell receptor beta chain was sequenced in a study of CD8+CD57+ T cells in acquired aplastic anemia. Study results and limitations: CD8+ Simpson's diversity did not differ significantly between patients and controls.

V gave up 3 bases and J gave up 4 bases, with 13 bases separating them. This CDR3 is 13 amino acids long. CDR1 DFQATT and CDR2 SNEGSKA come from the germline V gene (reference sequence). Genomic DNA acted as the template from which TCR beta VDJ combination and CDR3 sequence profiling were carried out. TCRdb ran MiXCR on the reads and lists one entry per CDR3 protein. The table lists about 130,000 distinct CDR3 sequences, 48% of them singletons. Concerning this clonotype itself: What it binds is not known.

This chain joins TRBV20-1 and TRBJ2-7; D gene uncertain. The specimen sequenced was sorted CD4+, CD8+, or CD8+CD57+ T cells (not recorded which) from PBMCs. The receptor was isolated from a human donor in good health, serving as a control. CDR3 coding DNA: TGCAGTGCTAGTCCTGACCCAGGATACGAGCAGTACTTC. Translation: CSASPDPGYEQYF.